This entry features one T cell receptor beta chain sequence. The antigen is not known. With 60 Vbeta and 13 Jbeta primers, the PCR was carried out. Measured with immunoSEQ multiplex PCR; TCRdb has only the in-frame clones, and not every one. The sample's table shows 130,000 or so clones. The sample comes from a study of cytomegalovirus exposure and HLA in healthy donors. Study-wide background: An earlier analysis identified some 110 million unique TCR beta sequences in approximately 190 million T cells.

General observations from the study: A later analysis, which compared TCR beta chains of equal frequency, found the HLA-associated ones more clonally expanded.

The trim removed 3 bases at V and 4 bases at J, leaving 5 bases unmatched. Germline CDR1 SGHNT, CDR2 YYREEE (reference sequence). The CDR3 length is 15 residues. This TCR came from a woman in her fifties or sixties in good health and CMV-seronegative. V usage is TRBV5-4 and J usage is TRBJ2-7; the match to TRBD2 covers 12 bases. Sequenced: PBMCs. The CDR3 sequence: CASSSGTSGFYEQYF. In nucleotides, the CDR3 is TGTGCCAGCAGCTCCGGGACTAGCGGGTTTTACGAGCAGTACTTC. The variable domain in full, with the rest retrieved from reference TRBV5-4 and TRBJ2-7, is ETGVTQSPTHLIKTRGQQVTLRCSSQSGHNTVSWYQQALGQGPQFIFQYYREEENGRGNFPPRFSGLQFPNYSSELNVNALELDDSALYLCASSSGTSGFYEQYFGPGTRLTVT.